Listed here are 25 T cell receptor beta chains from one sample, sequenced in a study of vaccination and CD4 T cells after COVID-19. Which antigens these TCRs recognize remains unknown. Regarding treatment: roughly 10-day PBMC culture with coronavirus spike peptide pools or control peptides (ViraFEST assay). The Oncomine TCR Beta short-read assay sequenced DNA from cultured CD4+ T cells. TCRdb itself ran the PCR reads through MiXCR, one entry per CDR3 protein. The sample has approximately 12,000 distinct CDR3 sequences, 30% to 40% seen once; the top ten hold 13%. The specimen was CD4+ T cells from blood, cultured in vitro, collected after SARS-CoV-2 vaccination. These receptors came from a human donor who had recovered from COVID-19.

The chain uses TRBV28 and TRBJ1-2, with TRBD1 matching 7 bases. From germline, CDR1 is MDHEN and CDR2 SYDVKM. The CDR3 runs to 14 residues. The trim removed 2 bases at V and 3 bases at J, leaving 3 bases unmatched. CDR3 residues: CASSLDREHYGYTF. The CDR3 bases are TGTGCCAGCAGTTTAGACAGGGAGCACTATGGCTACACCTTC.

This rearrangement joins TRBV7-2 to TRBJ2-5; 8 bases are shared with TRBD2. There are 14 residues in the CDR3. With V trimmed by 1 base and J by 5 bases, 3 bases remained unmatched. Germline V gene lookup returns CDR1 SGHTA and CDR2 FQGNSA. This CDR3 is CASSLDGRGETQYF. DNA for the CDR3: TGTGCCAGCAGCTTAGACGGGAGGGGGGAGACCCAGTACTTC. Drawing the rest from reference TRBV7-2 and TRBJ2-5, the complete variable domain is GAGVSQSPSNKVTEKGKDVELRCDPISGHTALYWYRQSLGQGLEFLIYFQGNSAPDKSGLPSDRFSAERTGGSVSTLTIQRTQQEDSAVYLCASSLDGRGETQYFGPGTRLLVL.

This chain uses TRBV5-1 with TRBJ2-3, with a tentative D call TRBD2 (6 bases). Germline V lookup: CDR1 SGHRS, CDR2 YFSETQ. V shed 2 bases and J shed 5 bases, with 15 bases lying between them. The CDR3 runs to 15 residues. Written as DNA, the CDR3 is TGCGCCAGCAGCTTAAGGTCGGAGGAGGGAGATACGCAGTATTTT. Its protein is CASSLRSEEGDTQYF.

J is TRBJ2-2 and V is TRBV24-1; TRBD1 agrees at 8 bases. J was trimmed by 3 bases and V by 1 base; bases with no gene match: 6. CDR1 KGHDR and CDR2 SFDVKD come from the germline V gene. The CDR3 runs 17 residues. CDR3 DNA sequence: TGTGCCACCAGTGATTTCGGGACAGGAGGGGACACCGGGGAGCTGTTTTTT. This encodes CATSDFGTGGDTGELFF.

In its sample, this clonotype was seen a few times. The CDR3 region is CASSLAQTGTEAFF. The CDR3 nucleotides read TGTGCCAGCAGCTTAGCGCAGACAGGCACTGAAGCTTTCTTT. V gene TRBV7-8 combines with J gene TRBJ1-1; tentatively, D is TRBD1 (6 bases). This CDR3 comprises 14 residues. V was cut by 0 bases and J by 4 bases, with 9 bases left in between. Germline CDR1 SGHVS, CDR2 FQNEAQ.

This clonotype has only a few counts. As DNA, the CDR3 is TGTGCCAGCAGCTTAAGTACAGGGTCGAACACCGGGGAGCTGTTTTTT. It yields the protein CASSLSTGSNTGELFF. J is TRBJ2-2 and V is TRBV11-2; a possible D gene is TRBD1 (6 bases). Germline lookup yields CDR1 SGHAT and CDR2 FQNNGV. The CDR3 is 16 amino acids. Deletions cut 2 bases from V and 0 bases from J, with 10 bases between.

Relative to its sample, this clonotype is large (0.1 to 1%). One end of the junction fails to match germline, which may point to a read error. The chain recombines TRBV6-1 with TRBJ1-5; TRBD1 matches 8 bases. The CDR3 has 15 residues. Germline CDR1 MNHNS, CDR2 SASEGT. The CDR3 loop is CASSPTDRGNQPQHF. The CDR3 DNA sequence: TGTGCCAGCAGCCCAACAGACAGGGGCAACCAGCCCCAGCATTTT.

The J gene is TRBJ1-5, the V gene TRBV20-1; D ambiguous. V gave up 4 bases and J gave up 3 bases, with 10 bases separating them. The V gene's germline CDR1 is DFQATT and CDR2 SNEGSKA (reference sequence). The CDR3 covers 13 residues. CDR3 nucleotides: TGCAGTGCTAAATTCCAGATCAATCAGCCCCAGCATTTT. It is translated as CSAKFQINQPQHF.

Judged by abundance, this clonotype is large. The CDR3 nucleotides are TGTGCCAGCAGCATCCAATCGACAGGGGCTCTCTACGAGCAGTACTTC. The encoded protein is CASSIQSTGALYEQYF. The gene calls are TRBV7-2 and TRBJ2-7; 8 nucleotides align to TRBD1. The ends lost 5 bases at V and 3 bases at J; junction bases unmatched: 12. Germline CDR1 is SGHTA and CDR2 is FQGNSA. The CDR3 has 16 amino acids.

This clonotype was seen a few times. This chain links TRBV7-8 with TRBJ2-1, with a tentative D call TRBD1 (7 bases). Trimming cost V 3 bases and J 1 base, with 22 bases left between them. Per the germline V gene, CDR1 is SGHVS and CDR2 is FQNEAQ. The CDR3 has 19 residues. The CDR3 loop reads CASSLDQRQGGSSYNEQFF. In DNA form, the CDR3 reads TGTGCCAGCAGCTTGGACCAACGCCAGGGGGGCTCTTCCTACAATGAGCAGTTCTTC.

The table lists this clonotype with a few counts. The chain has TRBV10-3 and TRBJ2-5, with TRBD2 as a possible D gene (5 bases). The CDR3 runs to 14 residues. Germline CDR1 is ENHRY and CDR2 is SYGVKD. The V end was cut by 6 bases, the J end by 4 bases, with 15 bases between. CDR3 residues: CAISPDPGTETQYF. The CDR3 nucleotides read TGTGCCATCAGCCCGGACCCGGGAACAGAGACCCAGTACTTC.

The chain joins TRBV27 to TRBJ1-5, with 7 bases identical to TRBD1. Germline V gives CDR1 MNHEY, CDR2 SMNVEV (reference sequence). This CDR3 comprises 14 residues. V gave up 4 bases and J gave up 4 bases; unmatched junction bases: 4. This CDR3 reads CASSSQGFNQPQHF. In DNA, the CDR3 is TGTGCCAGCAGTTCACAGGGGTTTAATCAGCCCCAGCATTTT.

This clonotype appeared a few times. V and J are TRBV7-3 and TRBJ1-1; D possibly corresponds to TRBD1 (6 bases). Germline CDR1 and CDR2: SGHTA and FQGTGA. This CDR3 comprises 15 residues. V shed 5 bases and J shed 2 bases, with 15 bases lying between them. CDR3 bases: TGTGCCAGCAGCCCCTCACAGGGTAGTAACACTGAAGCTTTCTTT. Protein product: CASSPSQGSNTEAFF.

As to this clonotype: A clone one base away is much larger, so this may be a read error. The rearrangement uses TRBV7-2 and TRBJ2-3; D gene unclear. The CDR3 extends over 16 amino acids. The V end lost 0 bases, the J end lost 4 bases, and 14 bases lay between the germline ends. Germline V gene data show CDR1 as SGHTA and CDR2 as FQGNSA. This CDR3 reads CASSLARARGADTQYF. The CDR3, as DNA: TGTGCCAGCAGCTTAGCCCGGGCTAGAGGTGCAGATACGCAGTATTTT. The whole variable domain, filled in from reference TRBV7-2 and TRBJ2-3, reads GAGVSQSPSNKVTEKGKDVELRCDPISGHTALYWYRQSLGQGLEFLIYFQGNSAPDKSGLPSDRFSAERTGGSVSTLTIQRTQQEDSAVYLCASSLARARGADTQYFGPGTRLTVL.

This clonotype has only a few counts. The chain links TRBV6-1 to TRBJ1-3; D unresolved. V was clipped by 6 bases and J by 8 bases, with 23 bases between them. Germline CDR1 is MNHNS and CDR2 is SASEGT. This CDR3 contains 16 residues. CDR3 loop: CASRLLISAVGDTIYF. The CDR3 nucleotides read TGTGCCAGCAGGCTACTTATTTCCGCAGTTGGGGACACCATATATTTT.

This chain connects TRBV20-1 to TRBJ2-3; TRBD2 aligns across 7 bases. The CDR3 covers 21 residues. V lost 4 bases to trimming and J lost 2 bases; unmatched junction nucleotides: 27. The germline V gene encodes CDR1 DFQATT and CDR2 SNEGSKA (reference sequence). The CDR3 protein is CSAKDWRLRVSLAGATDTQYF. The DNA of the CDR3 is TGCAGTGCTAAGGACTGGCGACTCAGGGTTTCTCTCGCGGGAGCCACAGATACGCAGTATTTT.

The rearrangement joins TRBV10-2 to TRBJ2-7; D unclear. This CDR3 contains 14 residues. The ends were cut back, 6 bases at V and 6 bases at J, with 18 bases in the middle. CDR1 and CDR2 from the germline V gene are WSHSY and SAAADI. CDR3: CASRLISDPSEQYF. The CDR3 bases are TGCGCCAGCAGGTTAATCTCAGACCCCTCCGAGCAGTACTTC.

This chain uses TRBV20-1 with TRBJ2-1; D uncertain. Per germline, CDR1 DFQATT and CDR2 SNEGSKA (reference sequence). CDR3 length: 15 residues. Between the trimmed V and J ends, which lost 0 bases and 4 bases, there was a span of 13 bases. CDR3 amino acids: CSARDMPARYNEQFF. The CDR3 nucleotides are TGCAGTGCTAGAGATATGCCGGCGAGGTACAATGAGCAGTTCTTC.

Within the sample, this clonotype is medium-sized. The genes are TRBV5-1 and TRBJ2-5; 10 nucleotides match TRBD1. V lost 4 bases to trimming and J lost 4 bases; unmatched junction nucleotides: 7. Looked up from germline, CDR1 is SGHRS and CDR2 is YFSETQ. The CDR3 consists of 15 residues. The CDR3 DNA reads TGCGCCAGCAGCATAACGACAGGGGGCAGAGAGACCCAGTACTTC. It codes for CASSITTGGRETQYF.

Only a few counts were recorded for this clonotype. The chain joins TRBV20-1 to TRBJ2-7; TRBD1 aligns across 11 bases. V was pared by 4 bases and J by 2 bases, with 7 bases of the junction left unmatched. This CDR3 is 15 amino acids long. Germline V gene data show CDR1 as DFQATT and CDR2 as SNEGSKA (reference sequence). The CDR3: CSAKTGTGGTYEQYF. The CDR3 DNA reads TGCAGTGCTAAAACCGGGACAGGGGGAACCTACGAGCAGTACTTC.

The V gene is TRBV5-5, the J gene TRBJ2-1; D unresolved. This CDR3 comprises 14 residues. V dropped 0 bases and J dropped 5 bases, with 9 bases sitting between them. Germline CDR1 and CDR2: SGHKS and YYEKEE (reference sequence). The CDR3 DNA follows: TGTGCCAGCAGCTTGGGACTTAACAACAATGAGCAGTTCTTC. Its translation is CASSLGLNNNEQFF.

The rearrangement links TRBV15 to TRBJ2-2, with D possibly matching TRBD2 (6 bases). This CDR3 comprises 15 residues. V was trimmed by 2 bases and J by 5 bases, leaving 12 bases between them. CDR1 is LNHNV, CDR2 YYDKDF, per germline (reference sequence). The CDR3 nucleotides read TGTGCCACCAGCAGACCGGGACTGTTGACCGGGGAGCTGTTTTTT. Translation gives CATSRPGLLTGELFF.

About this clonotype: The junction and the germline gene differ at one end; a read error may be behind it. The chain is built from TRBV7-2 and TRBJ2-7; no clear D. The germline CDR1 and CDR2 sequences are SGHTA and FQGNSA. The CDR3 has 12 residues. The CDR3 here is CASSLYGQSQDF. For the CDR3, the DNA is TGTGCCAGCAGCTTATATGGGCAGAGCCAAGACTTC.

The genes are TRBV28 and TRBJ1-5; 9 nucleotides align to TRBD1. The germline V gene has CDR1 MDHEN and CDR2 SYDVKM. The CDR3 sequence is 15 residues long. The V and J ends lost 5 bases and 3 bases, in that order; junction bases with no gene match: 5. This CDR3 reads CASSPRTGANQPQHF. CDR3 DNA: TGTGCCAGCAGTCCTAGGACAGGGGCCAATCAGCCCCAGCATTTT.

This clonotype was recorded a few times. The chain links TRBV27 to TRBJ2-1; 7 positions match TRBD2. The CDR3 consists of 16 residues. The germline V gene has CDR1 MNHEY and CDR2 SMNVEV (reference sequence). The J segment lost 7 bases and the V segment lost 5 bases, leaving 14 bases of the junction unmatched. The DNA for the CDR3 is TGTGCCAGCAGTCCCTCGGGACGGGAGGTAGTTAATGAGCAGTTCTTC. This gives the protein CASSPSGREVVNEQFF.